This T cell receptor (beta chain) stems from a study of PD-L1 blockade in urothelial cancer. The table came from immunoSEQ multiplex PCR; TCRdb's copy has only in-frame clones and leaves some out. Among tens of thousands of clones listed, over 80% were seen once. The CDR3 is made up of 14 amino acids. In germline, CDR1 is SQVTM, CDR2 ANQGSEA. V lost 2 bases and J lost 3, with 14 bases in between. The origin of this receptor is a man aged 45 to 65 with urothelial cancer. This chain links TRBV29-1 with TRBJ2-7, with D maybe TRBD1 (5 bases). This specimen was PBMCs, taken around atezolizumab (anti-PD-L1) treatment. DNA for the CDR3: TGCAGCGTTGAACAGGGCCTCGGCGGCTACGAGCAGTACTTC. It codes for CSVEQGLGGYEQYF.